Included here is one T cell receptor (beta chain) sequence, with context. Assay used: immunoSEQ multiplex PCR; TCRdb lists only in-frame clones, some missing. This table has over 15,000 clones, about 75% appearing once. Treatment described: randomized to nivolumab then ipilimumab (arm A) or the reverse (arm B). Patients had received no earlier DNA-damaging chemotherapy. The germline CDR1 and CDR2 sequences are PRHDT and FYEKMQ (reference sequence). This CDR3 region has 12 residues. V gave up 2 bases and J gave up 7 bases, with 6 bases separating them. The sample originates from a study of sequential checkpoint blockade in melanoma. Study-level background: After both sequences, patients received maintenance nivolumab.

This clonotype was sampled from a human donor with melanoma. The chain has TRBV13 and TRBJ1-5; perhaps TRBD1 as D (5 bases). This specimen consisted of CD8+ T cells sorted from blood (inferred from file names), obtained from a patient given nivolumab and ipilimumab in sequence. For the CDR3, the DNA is TGTGCCAGCAGCTTACAGGGACAGCCCCAGCATTTT. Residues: CASSLQGQPQHF.